The entry below gives a single T cell receptor (beta chain) sequence along with its context. Antigen specificity is unknown. The junction had 8 bases not matched to a gene; V was cut back by 5 bases and J by 4 bases. The CDR3 sequence is 16 residues long. The germline V gene encodes CDR1 LNHDA and CDR2 SQIVND (reference sequence). This sample is part of a study of cytomegalovirus exposure and HLA in healthy donors. The study, taken as a whole, reports: Later analysis showed most CMV-associated TCR beta chains appearing HLA-restricted. DRB1 showed the most TCR associations and HLA-C the fewest in a later analysis, as rates varied by HLA locus. In a later analysis, TCR beta V- and J-gene trimming was associated with a missense DCLRE1C variant.

In the PCR, 60 Vbeta and 13 Jbeta primers were used. TCRdb keeps only in-frame clones here, not all; method: immunoSEQ multiplex PCR. Of approximately 100,000 clones in the sample, more than 75% were seen once. This clonotype was sampled from a woman between 40 and 55 years old in good health and CMV-seropositive. The sequencing sample was made of PBMCs. The chain uses TRBV19 and TRBJ2-2; 9 bases are a match to TRBD1. DNA of the CDR3: TGTGCCAGTAGTCATACACGGGACAGGGTCACCGGGGAGCTGTTTTTT. Protein product: CASSHTRDRVTGELFF.